Below, 16 T cell receptor beta chains from the same sample are listed, as sequenced in a study of blood T cell repertoires in COVID-19. The table came from immunoSEQ multiplex PCR; TCRdb's copy has only in-frame clones and leaves some out. The sample has approximately 57,000 clones, around nine tenths seen once. The specimen sequenced was peripheral blood. These receptors all come from a man in his forties or fifties with acute or convalescent COVID-19.

The CDR3 DNA sequence: TGTGCCAGCAGCTTGCTACTAGCGGGGGGCATAAGCACAGATACGCAGTATTTT. As protein: CASSLLLAGGISTDTQYF. This sequence joins TRBV5-5 and TRBJ2-3, with 12 bases fitting TRBD2. The CDR3 loop spans 18 amino acids. Germline V gives CDR1 SGHKS, CDR2 YYEKEE (reference sequence). V lost 1 base to trimming and J lost 0 bases; unmatched junction nucleotides: 6.

The chain couples TRBV7-2 to TRBJ1-1; D not certain. V shed 3 bases and J shed 2 bases, with 10 bases lying between them. The V gene's germline CDR1 is SGHTA and CDR2 FQGNSA. This CDR3 is built from 14 residues. The CDR3 nucleotides read TGTGCCAGCAGCTTGGCCGGGGATAACACTGAAGCTTTCTTT. Its protein is CASSLAGDNTEAFF. Combining the CDR3 with reference TRBV7-2 and TRBJ1-1 gives the whole variable domain GAGVSQSPSNKVTEKGKDVELRCDPISGHTALYWYRQSLGQGLEFLIYFQGNSAPDKSGLPSDRFSAERTGGSVSTLTIQRTQQEDSAVYLCASSLAGDNTEAFFGQGTRLTVV.

The J gene is TRBJ2-2, the V gene TRBV30; 7 nucleotides agree with TRBD1. Losses at the gene ends were 2 bases for V and 6 bases for J; bases not matched to a gene: 12. Looked up from germline, CDR1 is GTSNPN and CDR2 is SVGIG (reference sequence). The length of the CDR3 is 16 residues. The CDR3 DNA reads as TGTGCCTGGAGTTCCAAGCGACAGGGTTTGTCCGGGGAGCTGTTTTTT. Protein: CAWSSKRQGLSGELFF.

This chain joins TRBV30 and TRBJ2-7; TRBD2 matches 7 bases. V lost 3 bases, J lost 5 bases, and 4 bases stayed unmatched. The CDR3 is 12 amino acids. From germline, CDR1 is GTSNPN and CDR2 SVGIG (reference sequence). CDR3 in DNA: TGTGCCTGGAGCGCCGGGGGGAACGAGCAGTACTTC. The encoded protein is CAWSAGGNEQYF.

V gene TRBV27 combines with J gene TRBJ2-5, with D possibly TRBD2 on 6 matching bases. Trimming pared 2 bases from V and 4 bases from J, leaving 14 bases between. Germline V gene lookup returns CDR1 MNHEY and CDR2 SMNVEV (reference sequence). This CDR3 is built from 15 residues. In DNA form, the CDR3 reads TGTGCCAGCAGTTTAGCGGGATTCTTAGGAGAGACCCAGTACTTC. This gives the protein CASSLAGFLGETQYF.

This chain connects TRBV5-1 to TRBJ2-7, with D perhaps matching TRBD2 (5 bases). CDR1 and CDR2 (germline): SGHRS, YFSETQ. V lost 4 bases to trimming and J lost 10 bases, with 18 bases between them. There are 13 residues in the CDR3. CDR3 loop: CASSPDLSQLQYF. The CDR3 DNA sequence: TGCGCCAGCAGCCCGGACTTATCGCAGCTTCAGTACTTC.

This sequence joins TRBV4-1 and TRBJ2-1, with D tentatively TRBD2 (6 bases). The CDR3 length is 18 residues. Per germline, CDR1 MGHRA and CDR2 YSYEKL. Between the trimmed V and J ends, which lost 7 bases and 9 bases, there was a span of 31 bases. Written as DNA, the CDR3 is TGCGCCAGCAAGGGCGGCGATCTGGGGGAAACTTGGAGGGGTGAGCAGTTCTTC. Residues: CASKGGDLGETWRGEQFF.

The gene calls are TRBV15 and TRBJ1-6, with D unresolved. This CDR3 has 14 residues. In germline, CDR1 is LNHNV, CDR2 YYDKDF (reference sequence). V lost 1 base to trimming and J lost 3 bases, with 4 bases between them. Written as DNA, the CDR3 is TGTGCCACCAGCAGAGGCGGCTATAATTCACCCCTCCACTTT. Protein product: CATSRGGYNSPLHF.

This rearrangement joins TRBV7-6 to TRBJ2-5; 8 nucleotides align to TRBD2. The length of the CDR3 is 17 residues. Germline V CDR1 and CDR2: SGHVS, FNYEAQ. The V gene end was trimmed by 1 base and the J gene end by 1 base; junction bases not matched to a gene: 8. The CDR3 is CASSLGPAGAFQETQYF. The CDR3 DNA sequence: TGTGCCAGCAGCTTAGGTCCAGCGGGAGCGTTCCAAGAGACCCAGTACTTC.

The chain couples TRBV5-6 to TRBJ1-1; the D gene is possibly TRBD1 (5 bases). Between the trimmed V and J ends, which lost 5 bases and 1 base, there was a span of 12 bases. Germline CDR1 reads SGHDT; CDR2 reads YYEEEE. The length of the CDR3 is 14 residues. CDR3 in DNA: TGTGCCAGCAGAGTGGGGGAGGCGAACACTGAAGCTTTCTTT. Its translation: CASRVGEANTEAFF.

The V and J genes are TRBV5-6 and TRBJ1-1; D is unclear. This CDR3 spans 14 amino acids. Germline V gives CDR1 SGHDT, CDR2 YYEEEE. Trimming removed 1 base from V and 3 bases from J, with 10 bases in between. CDR3 amino acids: CASSLMRRDTEAFF. The CDR3 nucleotides are TGTGCCAGCAGCTTGATGAGGAGGGACACTGAAGCTTTCTTT. Using reference TRBV5-6 and TRBJ1-1 for the parts outside the CDR3, the full variable domain is DAGVTQSPTHLIKTRGQQVTLRCSPKSGHDTVSWYQQALGQGPQFIFQYYEEEERQRGNFPDRFSGHQFPNYSSELNVNALLLGDSALYLCASSLMRRDTEAFFGQGTRLTVV.

J is TRBJ1-2 and V is TRBV2, with 11 bases fitting TRBD1. Germline V lookup: CDR1 SNHLY, CDR2 FYNNEI. The junction had 2 bases not matched to a gene; V was cut back by 4 bases and J by 7 bases. The CDR3 spans 13 residues. This CDR3 is CASSVGTGGGYTF. The CDR3 nucleotides are TGTGCCAGCAGTGTCGGGACAGGGGGTGGCTACACCTTC.

The gene calls are TRBV29-1 and TRBJ2-1; D may be TRBD1 (6 bases). CDR3 size: 13 residues. The germline CDR1 and CDR2 sequences are SQVTM and ANQGSEA. The ends were cut back, 4 bases at V and 6 bases at J, with 13 bases in the middle. The CDR3 coding sequence is TGCAGCGTTGCGTGGGGGCCGGGCAATGAGCAGTTCTTC. It yields the protein CSVAWGPGNEQFF.

The chain carries TRBV6-5 and TRBJ1-3, with TRBD1 matching 12 bases. Trimming at V came to 2 bases and at J to 8 bases, leaving 4 bases not matched to a gene. Germline V gives CDR1 MNHEY, CDR2 SVGAGI. CDR3 size: 15 residues. The CDR3 nucleotides read TGTGCCAGCAGTTACAAGGGACAGGGGGCGGACACCATATATTTT. It codes for CASSYKGQGADTIYF.

The chain couples TRBV6-6 to TRBJ2-7; 9 positions agree with TRBD2. This CDR3 spans 14 amino acids. The J segment lost 5 bases and the V segment lost 2 bases, leaving 4 bases of the junction unmatched. The germline V gene has CDR1 MNHNY and CDR2 SVGAGI (reference sequence). The CDR3 region is CASSYGTSRDEQYF. The CDR3 nucleotides are TGTGCCAGCAGTTACGGGACTAGCCGCGACGAGCAGTACTTC.

This clone has just a few counts. The CDR3 region is CASSQRRISSYEQYF. CDR3 coding DNA: TGCGCCAGCAGCCAACGGAGGATTAGCTCCTACGAGCAGTACTTC. The chain couples TRBV4-1 to TRBJ2-7; the D gene is possibly TRBD2 (5 bases). V was cut by 2 bases and J by 0 bases, with 11 bases left in between. The CDR3 has 15 residues. The V gene's germline CDR1 is MGHRA and CDR2 YSYEKL.